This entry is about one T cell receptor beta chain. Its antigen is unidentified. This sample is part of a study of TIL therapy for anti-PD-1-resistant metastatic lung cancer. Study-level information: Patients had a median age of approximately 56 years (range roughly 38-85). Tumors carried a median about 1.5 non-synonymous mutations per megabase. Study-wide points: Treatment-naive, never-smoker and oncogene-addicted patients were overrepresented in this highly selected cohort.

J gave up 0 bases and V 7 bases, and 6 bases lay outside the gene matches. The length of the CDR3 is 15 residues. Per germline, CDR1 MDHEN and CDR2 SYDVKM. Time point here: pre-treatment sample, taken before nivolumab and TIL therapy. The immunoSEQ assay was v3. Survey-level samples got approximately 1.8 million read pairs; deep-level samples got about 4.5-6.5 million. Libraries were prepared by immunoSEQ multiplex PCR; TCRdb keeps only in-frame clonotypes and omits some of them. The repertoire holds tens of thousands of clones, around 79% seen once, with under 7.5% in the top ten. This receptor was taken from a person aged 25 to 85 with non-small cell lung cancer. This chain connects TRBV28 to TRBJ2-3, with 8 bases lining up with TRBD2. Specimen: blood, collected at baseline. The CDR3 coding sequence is TGTGCCAGCACCGAACTAGCGGCAAGCACAGATACGCAGTATTTT. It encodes CASTELAASTDTQYF.